The 27 T cell receptor beta chains in this list originate from one sample, sequenced in a study of technical replicates of blood from a few donors. TCRdb's copy holds only in-frame clones and misses some; the assay was immunoSEQ multiplex PCR. Of 68,000 or so clones listed, about 97% are singletons. Material for sequencing was T cells isolated from PBMCs. The receptors were sampled from a human donor in good health.

The chain combines TRBV7-9 with TRBJ2-2; D not certain. Germline V CDR1 and CDR2: SEHNR, FQNEAQ (reference sequence). This CDR3 contains 14 residues. Trimming removed 4 bases from V and 4 bases from J, with 10 bases in between. The CDR3, as DNA: TGTGCCAGCAGCTATTATTACAGCACCGGGGAGCTGTTTTTT. This gives the protein CASSYYYSTGELFF.

The rearrangement links TRBV30 to TRBJ2-7, with D tentatively TRBD2 (6 bases). This CDR3 is 14 amino acids long. Germline V lookup: CDR1 GTSNPN, CDR2 SVGIG (reference sequence). Trimming stripped 3 bases from V and 0 bases from J, with 12 bases between. The CDR3 loop is CAWRAGRFSYEQYF. In nucleotides, the CDR3 is TGTGCCTGGAGGGCGGGGCGTTTCTCCTACGAGCAGTACTTC.

The V call is TRBV6-5, the J call TRBJ1-2; the match to TRBD1 covers 7 bases. Germline loops: CDR1 MNHEY, CDR2 SVGAGI. The ends lost 2 bases at V and 2 bases at J; junction bases unmatched: 2. The CDR3 is made up of 14 amino acids. The DNA of the CDR3 is TGTGCCAGCAGTTACCTGACAGGGAACTATGGCTACACCTTC. Its protein is CASSYLTGNYGYTF.

J is TRBJ2-7 and V is TRBV2, with D maybe TRBD2 (6 bases). The V gene's germline CDR1 is SNHLY and CDR2 FYNNEI. The CDR3 is 14 residues long. V was trimmed by 8 bases and J by 1 base, leaving 15 bases between them. The CDR3 protein is CASSQEAGSYEQYF. CDR3 sequence (DNA): TGTGCCAGCTCCCAAGAGGCGGGATCCTACGAGCAGTACTTC.

This chain uses TRBV25-1 with TRBJ2-3; 11 bases are shared with TRBD2. The CDR3 consists of 17 residues. Germline V gene data show CDR1 as MGHDK and CDR2 as SYGVNS. V trimming: 0 bases; J trimming: 6 bases; junction bases outside the gene matches: 8. The CDR3 protein is CASSEYGLAGGRDTQYF. DNA for the CDR3: TGTGCCAGCAGTGAATATGGGCTAGCGGGAGGACGGGATACGCAGTATTTT. Drawing the rest from reference TRBV25-1 and TRBJ2-3, the complete variable domain is EADIYQTPRYLVIGTGKKITLECSQTMGHDKMYWYQQDPGMELHLIHYSYGVNSTEKGDLSSESTVSRIRTEHFPLTLESARPSHTSQYLCASSEYGLAGGRDTQYFGPGTRLTVL.

J is TRBJ1-2 and V is TRBV10-3, with D unclear. This CDR3 is 13 amino acids long. From germline, CDR1 is ENHRY and CDR2 SYGVKD. V was pared by 2 bases and J by 5 bases, with 9 bases between. The CDR3 loop is CAISEDLLYGYTF. The CDR3, as DNA: TGTGCCATCAGTGAGGACTTACTTTATGGCTACACCTTC.

The chain employs TRBV19 and TRBJ2-1; tentative D call: TRBD2 (5 bases). Germline V CDR1 and CDR2: LNHDA, SQIVND (reference sequence). The CDR3 runs 14 residues. The V and J ends lost 7 bases and 0 bases respectively, with 10 bases between them. The CDR3 DNA reads TGTGCCAGTATGGACTCCACCTCCTACAATGAGCAGTTCTTC. Translation gives CASMDSTSYNEQFF.

The chain employs TRBV6-5 and TRBJ2-1; D is possibly TRBD2 (6 bases). Trimming removed 6 bases from V and 6 bases from J, with 9 bases in between. The CDR3 is 12 residues long. CDR1 and CDR2 from the germline V gene are MNHEY and SVGAGI. CDR3 nucleotides: TGTGCCAGCAGCCAGACTAGCAATGAGCAGTTCTTC. Its translation is CASSQTSNEQFF.

The J gene is TRBJ2-7, the V gene TRBV7-9; D is ambiguous. This CDR3 is 14 amino acids long. Germline CDR1 and CDR2: SEHNR and FQNEAQ (reference sequence). Trimming cost V 3 bases and J 3 bases, with 12 bases left between them. CDR3 nucleotide sequence: TGTGCCAGCAGCTTCGCGACAAATTACTACGAGCAGTACTTC. The encoded protein is CASSFATNYYEQYF.

The chain links TRBV2 to TRBJ2-7; 8 nucleotides line up with TRBD2. Germline CDR1 is SNHLY and CDR2 is FYNNEI. This CDR3 region has 15 residues. Unmatched junction bases numbered 13, after V lost 8 bases and J lost 4 bases. Written as DNA, the CDR3 is TGTGCCAGCGGGGCTTCGGGACTAGTAGCGTACGAGCAGTACTTC. Protein sequence: CASGASGLVAYEQYF.

This chain uses TRBV9 with TRBJ1-2, with D unresolved. The CDR3 spans 13 residues. Trimming took 0 bases from V and 5 from J, leaving 8 bases between them. In germline, CDR1 is SGDLS, CDR2 YYNGEE. CDR3 in DNA: TGTGCCAGCAGCGTAGCCGGAGGTTATGGCTACACCTTC. Translating gives CASSVAGGYGYTF.

The V call is TRBV7-9, the J call TRBJ1-1, with no clear D. V gave up 9 bases and J gave up 5 bases, with 10 bases separating them. CDR1 is SEHNR, CDR2 FQNEAQ, per germline (reference sequence). This CDR3 has 11 amino acids. The CDR3 reads CASRGVTEAFF. Written as DNA, the CDR3 is TGTGCCAGTAGAGGTGTTACTGAAGCTTTCTTT. Supplemented by reference TRBV7-9 and TRBJ1-1, the full variable domain reads DTGVSQNPRHKITKRGQNVTFRCDPISEHNRLYWYRQTLGQGPEFLTYFQNEAQLEKSRLLSDRFSAERPKGSFSTLEIQRTEQGDSAMYLCASRGVTEAFFGQGTRLTVV.

The chain has TRBV27 and TRBJ1-1; 10 bases are shared with TRBD1. The V segment lost 0 bases and the J segment 7 bases; nucleotides outside the gene matches: 14. The germline CDR1 and CDR2 sequences are MNHEY and SMNVEV (reference sequence). The CDR3 sequence is 18 residues long. CDR3 bases: TGTGCCAGCAGTTTATCATCCTTGGGACAGGGGATTTACGGTGAAGCTTTCTTT. This translates into CASSLSSLGQGIYGEAFF.

The chain carries TRBV7-9 and TRBJ1-1; D unresolved. The CDR3 runs to 14 residues. CDR1 is SEHNR and CDR2 is FQNEAQ in the germline V gene (reference sequence). Trimming pared 1 base from V and 2 bases from J, leaving 8 bases between. The CDR3 protein is CASSLGQVNTEAFF. The CDR3 DNA sequence: TGTGCCAGCAGCTTAGGCCAGGTTAACACTGAAGCTTTCTTT.

This clone has just one count. V and J are TRBV12-5 and TRBJ1-4; maybe TRBD1 (5 bases). Trimming shortened V by 3 bases and J by 0 bases, and 11 bases separated the two germline ends. Germline V gives CDR1 LGHNT, CDR2 FRNRAP. The CDR3 has 16 residues. CDR3 sequence: CASGLQEAATNEKLFF. For the CDR3, the DNA is TGTGCTAGTGGTTTACAGGAAGCCGCAACTAATGAAAAACTGTTTTTT.

This clone was observed once. J is TRBJ1-1 and V is TRBV29-1; D perhaps matches TRBD1 (5 bases). V was pared by 3 bases and J by 0 bases, with 14 bases between. The V gene's germline CDR1 is SQVTM and CDR2 ANQGSEA. This CDR3 spans 15 amino acids. This CDR3 reads CSVDGTAGLNTEAFF. CDR3 in DNA: TGCAGCGTTGACGGGACTGCGGGGCTGAACACTGAAGCTTTCTTT.

This clone has just one count. V and J are TRBV7-3 and TRBJ1-2, with 10 bases matching TRBD1. J was trimmed by 7 bases and V by 5 bases; bases with no gene match: 16. The CDR3 length is 17 residues. Germline CDR1 SGHTA, CDR2 FQGTGA. The CDR3 DNA follows: TGTGCCAGCAGCCTACAACCCTTGGGACAGGGGATTCTTGGCTACACCTTC. It yields the protein CASSLQPLGQGILGYTF. The full variable domain, its missing parts supplied by reference TRBV7-3 and TRBJ1-2, is GAGVSQTPSNKVTEKGKYVELRCDPISGHTALYWYRQSLGQGPEFLIYFQGTGAADDSGLPNDRFFAVRPEGSVSTLKIQRTERGDSAVYLCASSLQPLGQGILGYTFGSGTRLTVV.

This clone was seen only once. CDR3 coding DNA: TGTGCCAGCAGCGTACTATCAGGGTTGATAGAGACCCAGTACTTC. It codes for CASSVLSGLIETQYF. The chain employs TRBV9 and TRBJ2-5; D perhaps matches TRBD1 (5 bases). The CDR3 is 15 amino acids. Germline V lookup: CDR1 SGDLS, CDR2 YYNGEE. Trimming shortened V by 1 base and J by 4 bases, and 14 bases separated the two germline ends.

The CDR3 DNA is TGTGCCAGCAGCGATAGGGGGAAAAACATTCAGTACTTC. This codes for CASSDRGKNIQYF. This rearrangement joins TRBV13 to TRBJ2-4; D is possibly TRBD1 (6 bases). Germline V gene sequence: CDR1 PRHDT, CDR2 FYEKMQ (reference sequence). The V end lost 5 bases, the J end lost 4 bases, and 9 bases lay between the germline ends. This CDR3 spans 13 amino acids.

This clone has just one count. CDR3 DNA: TGTGCCATCAGTGATCTGGGGGAGGGACAACCCCAGCATTTT. Its protein product is CAISDLGEGQPQHF. The gene calls are TRBV10-3 and TRBJ1-5; D may be TRBD1 (6 bases). Trimming pared 3 bases from V and 10 bases from J, leaving 16 bases between. The CDR3 consists of 14 residues. The V gene's germline CDR1 is ENHRY and CDR2 SYGVKD.

The chain uses TRBV5-4 and TRBJ2-7, with D perhaps matching TRBD2 (6 bases). This CDR3 has 12 residues. Germline values: CDR1 SGHNT, CDR2 YYREEE (reference sequence). Trimming removed 4 bases at V and 7 bases at J, with 12 bases between. CDR3 protein: CASSPLGGEQYF. In nucleotides, the CDR3 is TGTGCCAGCAGCCCACTAGGAGGGGAGCAGTACTTC.

The rearrangement joins TRBV6-1 to TRBJ2-5; TRBD2 matches 7 bases. Germline-derived CDR1 and CDR2 are MNHNS and SASEGT. The CDR3 extends over 15 amino acids. Trimming took 0 bases from V and 5 from J; bases not matched to a gene: 6. The CDR3 DNA reads TGTGCCAGCAGTGAAGCTCTTGGCGGGAGTGAGACCCAGTACTTC. This sequence encodes CASSEALGGSETQYF.

The CDR3 nucleotides are TGTGCCAGTAGTATTGAGGAATATACCATGAACACTGAAGCTTTCTTT. The encoded protein is CASSIEEYTMNTEAFF. This sequence joins TRBV19 and TRBJ1-1; D is unclear. The ends were cut back, 3 bases at V and 0 bases at J, with 14 bases in the middle. CDR3 size: 16 residues. Per the germline V gene, CDR1 is LNHDA and CDR2 is SQIVND (reference sequence).

The chain employs TRBV5-1 and TRBJ2-3; 7 bases line up with TRBD1. The germline V gene encodes CDR1 SGHRS and CDR2 YFSETQ. The CDR3 length is 17 residues. The V and J ends lost 3 bases and 2 bases, in that order; junction bases with no gene match: 12. The CDR3 spells CASSSTPRQGHTDTQYF. The CDR3 region has the DNA TGCGCCAGCAGCTCGACCCCTAGACAGGGCCACACAGATACGCAGTATTTT. The variable domain in full, with the rest retrieved from reference TRBV5-1 and TRBJ2-3, is KAGVTQTPRYLIKTRGQQVTLSCSPISGHRSVSWYQQTPGQGLQFLFEYFSETQRNKGNFPGRFSGRQFSNSRSEMNVSTLELGDSALYLCASSSTPRQGHTDTQYFGPGTRLTVL.

The chain links TRBV6-9 to TRBJ1-4, with D tentatively TRBD1 (5 bases). This CDR3 spans 17 amino acids. Germline V CDR1 and CDR2: MNHGY, SVAAGI. Trimming removed 5 bases at V and 2 bases at J, with 18 bases between. CDR3 sequence: CASSPLAQGWTNEKLFF. CDR3 bases: TGTGCCAGCAGTCCCTTAGCTCAGGGTTGGACTAATGAAAAACTGTTTTTT.

The V and J genes are TRBV6-5 and TRBJ1-1; D is undetermined. This CDR3 has 13 amino acids. Trimming removed 0 bases from V and 8 bases from J, with 10 bases in between. Germline V gene sequence: CDR1 MNHEY, CDR2 SVGAGI. This CDR3 is CASSYSRNEEAFF. The DNA of the CDR3 is TGTGCCAGCAGTTACTCGAGGAACGAAGAAGCTTTCTTT.

The CDR3 spells CASSFDSWRGTDTQYF. CDR3 nucleotides: TGTGCCAGCAGTTTTGACAGTTGGCGAGGCACAGATACGCAGTATTTT. The rearrangement uses TRBV28 and TRBJ2-3; D possibly corresponds to TRBD1 (5 bases). The germline gives CDR1 MDHEN, CDR2 SYDVKM. V lost 3 bases and J lost 1, with 14 bases in between. This CDR3 is 16 amino acids long.